This T cell receptor (beta chain) was identified in a study of human T cells and chemical hapten exposure. Study-wide context: Patients had diphenylcyclopropenone applied to the scalp weekly throughout the roughly 22-week study. The variation in per-sample TCR yields arose mainly from small differences in pooled library volumes.

A single record per CDR3 protein comes from TCRdb applying MiXCR to the RACE reads. The top ten hold about 7% of the sample, which has some 200,000 distinct CDR3 sequences, about a fifth seen once. The V gene's germline CDR1 is SEHNR and CDR2 FQNEAQ (reference sequence). The CDR3 extends over 12 amino acids. Trimming took off 5 bases at V and 10 bases at J, with 12 bases between the two ends. As for time point: patch test 1, 2 weeks after DPC sensitization. Treatment noted: therapeutic diphenylcyclopropenone sensitization with weekly scalp DPC. This specimen was whole blood, taken in connection with sensitization to the hapten diphenylcyclopropenone (DPC). The chain is built from TRBV7-9 and TRBJ2-1; D is possibly TRBD1 (5 bases). The sequence came from a woman aged 45-60 years with alopecia areata. Some clones in this sample may be carry-over from other donors' samples. Here the CDR3 reads CASSHRRGEQFF. The CDR3 bases are TGTGCCAGCAGCCACAGAAGGGGAGAGCAGTTCTTC.